This T cell receptor beta chain comes out of a study of shared clonotypes between healthy human individuals. Across the study: Each donor's CD8 memory used one plate, CD8 naive two, each CD4 subset three. Broader study findings: Naive subsets tended to show greater estimated richness than memory subsets.

Selected positively for CCR7 and CD45RO-negative, naive CD8 cells excluded terminally differentiated effector memory CD45RA+ cells. In this sample, this clone turned up once. The target antigen is unknown. Other DNA sequences within the sample encode an identical CDR3. TCRdb's copy holds only in-frame clones and misses some; the assay was immunoSEQ multiplex PCR. The top ten hold less than 25% of the sample, which has hundreds of thousands of clones, about 92% seen once. The CDR3 consists of 15 residues. V gave up 5 bases and J gave up 4 bases; unmatched junction bases: 6. Germline V gene data show CDR1 as MGHRA and CDR2 as YSYEKL.

The rearrangement uses TRBV4-1 and TRBJ1-5, with TRBD1 matching 9 bases. This receptor was taken from a young man in good health. Sequences were obtained from naive CD8+ T cells sorted from blood. The CDR3: CASSEDRGGNQPQHF. The CDR3 DNA reads as TGCGCCAGCAGCGAGGACAGGGGAGGGAATCAGCCCCAGCATTTT.